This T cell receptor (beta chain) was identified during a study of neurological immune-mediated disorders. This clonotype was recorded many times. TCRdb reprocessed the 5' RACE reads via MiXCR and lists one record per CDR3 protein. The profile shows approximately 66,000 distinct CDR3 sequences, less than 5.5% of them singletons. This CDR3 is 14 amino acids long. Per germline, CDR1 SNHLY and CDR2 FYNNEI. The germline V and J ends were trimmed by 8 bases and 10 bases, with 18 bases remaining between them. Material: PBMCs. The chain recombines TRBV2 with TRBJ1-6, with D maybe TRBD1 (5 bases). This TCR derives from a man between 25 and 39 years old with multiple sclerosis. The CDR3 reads CASRGESSSSPLHF. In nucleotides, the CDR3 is TGTGCCAGCCGGGGGGAGAGTTCAAGCTCACCCCTCCACTTT.